One sample yielded the 10 T cell receptor beta chains listed below, sequenced in a study of T cells in tuberculosis. Time point specified: new active TB diagnosis, blood taken before or within 7 days of starting treatment. Data came from immunoSEQ multiplex PCR; TCRdb stores just in-frame clones and leaves some out. The data hold roughly 34,000 clones, with approximately 85% observed a single time. Source: PBMCs, taken at tuberculosis diagnosis. Source of these receptors: an adult with tuberculosis.

The genes are TRBV5-1 and TRBJ1-4, with 7 nucleotides matching TRBD1. The CDR3 loop spans 15 amino acids. Looked up from germline, CDR1 is SGHRS and CDR2 is YFSETQ. V lost 4 bases, J lost 2 bases, and 5 bases stayed unmatched. This CDR3 reads CASSIYRGTNEKLFF. As DNA, the CDR3 is TGCGCCAGCAGCATATACAGGGGTACTAATGAAAAACTGTTTTTT.

The chain employs TRBV5-4 and TRBJ2-5; 8 bases are shared with TRBD1. The trim removed 4 bases at V and 3 bases at J, leaving 5 bases unmatched. The CDR3 covers 14 residues. CDR1 is SGHNT, CDR2 YYREEE, per germline (reference sequence). CDR3 nucleotide sequence: TGTGCCAGCAGCCAGACGACAGGGGAAGAGACCCAGTACTTC. It yields the protein CASSQTTGEETQYF.

The count of this clone is one. The gene calls are TRBV7-6 and TRBJ1-1; D is unclear. The germline CDR1 and CDR2 sequences are SGHVS and FNYEAQ. Deletions cut 3 bases from V and 3 bases from J, with 8 bases between. The CDR3 sequence is 13 residues long. Here the CDR3 reads CASSLRVDTEAFF. The DNA for the CDR3 is TGTGCCAGCAGCTTGAGGGTGGACACTGAAGCTTTCTTT. Full variable domain (remainder filled in from reference TRBV7-6 and TRBJ1-1): GAGVSQSPRYKVTKRGQDVALRCDPISGHVSLYWYRQALGQGPEFLTYFNYEAQQDKSGLPNDRFSAERPEGSISTLTIQRTEQRDSAMYRCASSLRVDTEAFFGQGTRLTVV.

The chain combines TRBV2 with TRBJ2-5; D uncertain. With 0 bases removed from V and 4 bases from J, the gap between germline ends came to 15 bases. The CDR3 covers 16 residues. Germline CDR1 SNHLY, CDR2 FYNNEI. The CDR3 DNA is TGTGCCAGCAGTGAAGCGAAATCGCGCGGTTCAGAGACCCAGTACTTC. Translated: CASSEAKSRGSETQYF.

The chain recombines TRBV6-1 with TRBJ2-3; no reliable D call. V dropped 2 bases and J dropped 4 bases, with 13 bases sitting between them. The CDR3 runs 15 residues. CDR1 MNHNS and CDR2 SASEGT come from the germline V gene. CDR3 loop: CASSERRKLADTQYF. CDR3 bases: TGTGCCAGCAGTGAAAGACGGAAGCTAGCAGATACGCAGTATTTT.

The chain joins TRBV28 to TRBJ1-1; no clear D. Germline CDR1 MDHEN, CDR2 SYDVKM. This CDR3 comprises 14 residues. With 3 bases removed from V and 7 bases from J, the gap between germline ends came to 15 bases. The CDR3 bases are TGTGCCAGCAGTTTGAGGAGGACCCCCCTTGAAGCTTTCTTT. Translation gives CASSLRRTPLEAFF.

The gene calls are TRBV1 and TRBJ1-4. TRBV1 is a known pseudogene. The CDR3 runs 12 residues. CDR3 in DNA: TGCACCAGCAGCCATAGAGATGAAAAACTGTTTTTT. This gives the protein CTSSHRDEKLFF.

CDR3 sequence reads: CASSAQPGGPLSSYEQYF. Here the CDR3 DNA reads TGTGCCAGCAGTGCCCAACCGGGGGGACCCTTAAGCTCCTACGAGCAGTACTTC. The gene calls are TRBV25-1 and TRBJ2-7, with TRBD2 matching 7 bases. J gave up 0 bases and V 4 bases, and 15 bases lay outside the gene matches. The V gene's germline CDR1 is MGHDK and CDR2 SYGVNS. This CDR3 comprises 18 residues.

This chain joins TRBV5-1 and TRBJ2-3, with 8 bases matching TRBD2. The germline CDR1 and CDR2 sequences are SGHRS and YFSETQ. This CDR3 spans 14 amino acids. Trimming at V came to 7 bases and at J to 4 bases, leaving 8 bases not matched to a gene. In nucleotides, the CDR3 is TGCGCCAGCTCAACGGGCGGGAGGTCAGATACGCAGTATTTT. It translates to CASSTGGRSDTQYF. Full variable domain (outside the CDR3, taken from reference TRBV5-1 and TRBJ2-3): KAGVTQTPRYLIKTRGQQVTLSCSPISGHRSVSWYQQTPGQGLQFLFEYFSETQRNKGNFPGRFSGRQFSNSRSEMNVSTLELGDSALYLCASSTGGRSDTQYFGPGTRLTVL.

The chain recombines TRBV30 with TRBJ2-7; no clear D. V lost 0 bases and J lost 6, with 12 bases in between. CDR1 GTSNPN and CDR2 SVGIG come from the germline V gene (reference sequence). This CDR3 is built from 13 residues. The CDR3 nucleotides read TGTGCCTGGAGTGTTAGTAAATTCCGCGAGCAGTACTTC. Its protein product is CAWSVSKFREQYF.